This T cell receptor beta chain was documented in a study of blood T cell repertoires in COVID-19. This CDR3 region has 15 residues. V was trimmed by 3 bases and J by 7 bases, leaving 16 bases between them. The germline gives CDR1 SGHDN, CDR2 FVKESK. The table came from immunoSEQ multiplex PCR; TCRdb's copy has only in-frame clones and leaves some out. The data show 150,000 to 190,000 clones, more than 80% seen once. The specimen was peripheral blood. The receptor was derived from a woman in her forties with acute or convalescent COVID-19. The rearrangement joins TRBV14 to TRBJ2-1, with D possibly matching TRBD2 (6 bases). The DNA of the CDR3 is TGTGCCAGCAGCCAGTGGGGGAGGACTGGAAATGAGCAGTTCTTC. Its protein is CASSQWGRTGNEQFF.